This T cell receptor (beta chain) was obtained from a study of graft-versus-host responses after intestinal transplantation (dated by TCRdb to the early 2020s). Regarding the research as a whole: Recipients received multivisceral, liver-intestinal, or isolated intestinal transplants. To identify alloreactive clones, pre-transplant mixed lymphocyte reaction products were sequenced and compared with unstimulated pre-transplant donor and recipient T cells. Instead of going to the commercial service, samples from a few later patients were sequenced in-house on an Illumina MiSeq and processed with MiXCR. All recipients received anti-thymocyte globulin induction followed by maintenance tacrolimus and steroids for approximately 3 years. A peak of at least 4% donor T cells among recipient peripheral blood mononuclear cells was the definition used for donor T cell macrochimerism. Of the 20 to 25 intestinal transplant recipients enrolled in the cohort, one of whom was a retransplant, a few patients without pretransplant specimens were excluded. Graft-versus-host and host-versus-graft alloreactive T cell clones were tracked in the graft, circulation and bone marrow after intestinal transplantation using bulk TCR-beta CDR3 sequencing. The paper as a whole reports these results and caveats: The relatively low number and heterogeneity of intestinal transplant patients limited the conclusions. In the allografts of patients with donor T cell macrochimerism, GvH to HvG T cell clonal ratios were high. Peak levels of circulating GvH clones were associated with declines in HvG clones early after transplant. GvH clones were detected in recipient bone marrow, and some appeared earlier in ileal mucosa or blood, consistent with an intestinal mucosal origin.

In the case of this clone: Its target antigen remains unknown. No clone much larger than this one lies a single base away; base qualities are absent.

Library method: the immunoSEQ multiplex PCR assay. For most patients, genomic DNA was subjected to high-throughput TCR-beta CDR3 sequencing by Adaptive Biotechnologies. The original pipeline was this. TCR sequencing data for some 17 patients were retrieved from Adaptive's ImmunoSEQ software; three other patients were processed with MiXCR and VDJtools. CDR3 nucleotide sequences shared by donor and recipient were removed because the origin of these sequences could not be assigned. At least 2-fold expansion over unstimulated cells and a minimum CFSE-low frequency of 0.002% (template counts) or 0.001% (read counts) were required for clones to be classified as alloreactive. Clones detected in sequenced pre-transplant spleen, lymph node, or MLR CFSE-low populations of the donor or recipient were defined as mappable. The cumulative frequency of alloreactive clones was calculated as a percentage of all sequences, weighted by copy number. The immuneACCESS repertoire file appears here via TCRdb, limited to in-frame rearrangements. These files lack a portion of the clones; in checked studies, under half of the deficit traces to unresolved V genes, and the cause of the others is not known. V, J and clone size reflect that table, while D and trimming were determined from the DNA. This sample comprises 21,000 or so clones, over 80% of them detected only once. The biggest ten clones account for about 45% of the sample.

Blood samples were collected up to 4 times in the first month after transplant and then at least monthly when available. The clonotype was recovered from a human patient who received an intestinal transplant, so some T cells may come from the graft donor. The sequencing here drew on PBMCs, taken about 37 weeks after intestinal transplant.

The CDR3 in this case is CASSSGTAQNTGELFF. The bases read TGTGCCAGCAGCTCCGGGACAGCCCAGAACACCGGGGAGCTGTTTTTT. The chain is made from TRBV5-4 and TRBJ2-2; the central 7 bases match TRBD1. From cysteine to phenylalanine, the CDR3 is 16 amino acids long. Here the CDR3 DNA is all that survives: 48 bases in frame from base 1. Based on the germline V gene (reference sequence), the CDR1 and CDR2 sequences are SGHNT and YYREEE. V is trimmed back by 3 bases and J by 1 base, and the junction contains 6 bases that no gene match accounts for.